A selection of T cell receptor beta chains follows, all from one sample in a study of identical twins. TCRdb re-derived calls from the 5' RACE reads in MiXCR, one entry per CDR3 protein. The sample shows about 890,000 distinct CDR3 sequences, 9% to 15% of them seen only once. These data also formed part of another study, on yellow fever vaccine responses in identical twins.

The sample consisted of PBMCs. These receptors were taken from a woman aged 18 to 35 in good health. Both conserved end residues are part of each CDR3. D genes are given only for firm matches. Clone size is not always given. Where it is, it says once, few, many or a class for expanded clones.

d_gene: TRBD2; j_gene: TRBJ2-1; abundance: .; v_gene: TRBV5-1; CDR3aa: CASSFAERGIGEQFF; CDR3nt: TGCGCCAGCAGCTTTGCGGAGCGGGGGATCGGTGAGCAGTTCTTC
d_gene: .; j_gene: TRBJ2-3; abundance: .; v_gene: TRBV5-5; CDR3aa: CASRVGVGTDTQYF; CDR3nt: TGTGCCAGCAGGGTAGGGGTGGGCACAGATACGCAGTATTTT
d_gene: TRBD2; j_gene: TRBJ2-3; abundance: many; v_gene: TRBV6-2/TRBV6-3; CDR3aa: CASRPYSTSGSTDTQYF; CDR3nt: TGTGCCAGCAGACCCTACAGTACTAGCGGGAGCACAGATACGCAGTATTTT
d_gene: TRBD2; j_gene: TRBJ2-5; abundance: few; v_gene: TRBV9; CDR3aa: CASSPRTGGSRETQYF; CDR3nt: TGTGCCAGCAGCCCCCGTACGGGCGGGAGTCGAGAGACCCAGTACTTC
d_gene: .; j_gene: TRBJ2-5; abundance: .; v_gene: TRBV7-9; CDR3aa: CASSLGSGGIVETQYF; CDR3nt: TGTGCCAGCAGCTTAGGGAGTGGAGGAATAGTAGAGACCCAGTACTTC
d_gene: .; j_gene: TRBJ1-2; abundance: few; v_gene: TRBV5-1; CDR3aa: CASSPSGGAYGYTF; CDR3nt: TGCGCCAGCAGTCCGTCGGGGGGGGCCTATGGCTACACCTTC
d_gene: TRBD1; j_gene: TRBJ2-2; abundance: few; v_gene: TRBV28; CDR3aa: CASSPSTDRGLTGELFF; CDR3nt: TGTGCCAGCAGTCCCTCCACGGACAGGGGTCTCACCGGGGAGCTGTTTTTT
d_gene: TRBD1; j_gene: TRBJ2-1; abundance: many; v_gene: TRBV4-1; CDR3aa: CASSQAAGQGAYNEQFF; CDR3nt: TGCGCCAGCAGCCAAGCCGCGGGGCAGGGGGCTTACAATGAGCAGTTCTTC
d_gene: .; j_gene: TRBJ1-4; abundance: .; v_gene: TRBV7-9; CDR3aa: CASSPRELNEKLFF; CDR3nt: TGTGCCAGCAGCCCCCGGGAGCTTAATGAAAAACTGTTTTTT
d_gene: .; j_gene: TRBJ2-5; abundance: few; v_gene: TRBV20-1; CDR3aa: CSAPTGHLQETQYF; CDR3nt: TGCAGTGCTCCTACGGGACACCTTCAAGAGACCCAGTACTTC
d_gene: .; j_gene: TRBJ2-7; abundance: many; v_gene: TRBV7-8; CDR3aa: CASSLRGTYGSEQYF; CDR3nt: TGTGCCAGCAGCTTAAGGGGGACTTATGGGTCCGAGCAGTACTTC
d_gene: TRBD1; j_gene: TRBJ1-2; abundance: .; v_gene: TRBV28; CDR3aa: CASRTRDRIFHGYTF; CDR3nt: TGTGCCAGCAGAACCCGGGACAGAATTTTTCATGGCTACACCTTC
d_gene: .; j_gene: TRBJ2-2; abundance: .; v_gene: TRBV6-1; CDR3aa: CASRDLTVAPTNTGELFF; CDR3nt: TGTGCCAGCAGGGATCTAACAGTGGCACCGACGAACACCGGGGAGCTGTTTTTT
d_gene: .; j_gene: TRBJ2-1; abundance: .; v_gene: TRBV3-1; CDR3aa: CASSRDSKLSYNEQFF; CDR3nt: TGTGCCAGCAGCCGGGACTCAAAACTCTCCTACAATGAGCAGTTCTTC
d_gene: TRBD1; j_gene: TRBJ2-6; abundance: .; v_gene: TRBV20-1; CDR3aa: CSAGKTGGSGANVLTF; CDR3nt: TGCAGTGCTGGAAAGACAGGGGGGTCTGGGGCCAACGTCCTGACTTTC
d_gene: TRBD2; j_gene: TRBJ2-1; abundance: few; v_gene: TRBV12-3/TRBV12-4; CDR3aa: CASRVSGRSDEQFF; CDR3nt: TGTGCCAGCAGGGTTAGCGGGAGGTCTGATGAGCAGTTCTTC
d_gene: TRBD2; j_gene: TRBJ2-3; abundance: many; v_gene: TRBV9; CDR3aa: CASSPTPAGGRYSDTQYF; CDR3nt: TGTGCCAGCAGCCCGACCCCGGCGGGCGGGAGATATTCAGATACGCAGTATTTT
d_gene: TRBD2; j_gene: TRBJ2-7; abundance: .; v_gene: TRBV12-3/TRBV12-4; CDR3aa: CASTSSGRGAYEQYF; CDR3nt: TGTGCCAGCACCTCTAGCGGGAGGGGGGCCTACGAGCAGTACTTC
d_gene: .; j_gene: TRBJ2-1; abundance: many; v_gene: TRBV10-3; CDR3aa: CAISESTGLGSTYNEQFF; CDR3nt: TGTGCCATCAGTGAGTCGACCGGGCTTGGGTCTACCTACAATGAGCAGTTCTTC
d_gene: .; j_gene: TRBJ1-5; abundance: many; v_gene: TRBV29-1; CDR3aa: CSVGSNSNQPQHF; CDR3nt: TGCAGCGTTGGCAGTAATAGCAATCAGCCCCAGCATTTT
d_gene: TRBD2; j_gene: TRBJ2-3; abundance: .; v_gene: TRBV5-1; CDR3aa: CASSLGTSNGDTQYF; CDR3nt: TGCGCCAGCAGCTTGGGGACTAGCAACGGAGATACGCAGTATTTT
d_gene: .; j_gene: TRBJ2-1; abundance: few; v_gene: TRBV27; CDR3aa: CASSPRLDSYNEQFF; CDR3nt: TGTGCCAGCAGTCCGAGACTAGACTCCTACAATGAGCAGTTCTTC
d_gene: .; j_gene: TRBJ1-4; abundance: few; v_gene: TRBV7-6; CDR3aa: CASSSGHGTWGNEKLFF; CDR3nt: TGTGCCAGCAGTTCCGGACACGGAACGTGGGGGAATGAAAAACTGTTTTTT
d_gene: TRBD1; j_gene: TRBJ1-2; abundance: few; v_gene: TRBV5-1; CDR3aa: CASSYGTGANYGYTF; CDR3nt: TGCGCCAGCAGCTATGGGACAGGGGCTAACTATGGCTACACCTTC
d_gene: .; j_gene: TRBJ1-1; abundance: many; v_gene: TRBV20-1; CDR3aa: CSASAGSLNTEAFF; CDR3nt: TGCAGTGCTAGTGCAGGCAGCCTGAACACTGAAGCTTTCTTT